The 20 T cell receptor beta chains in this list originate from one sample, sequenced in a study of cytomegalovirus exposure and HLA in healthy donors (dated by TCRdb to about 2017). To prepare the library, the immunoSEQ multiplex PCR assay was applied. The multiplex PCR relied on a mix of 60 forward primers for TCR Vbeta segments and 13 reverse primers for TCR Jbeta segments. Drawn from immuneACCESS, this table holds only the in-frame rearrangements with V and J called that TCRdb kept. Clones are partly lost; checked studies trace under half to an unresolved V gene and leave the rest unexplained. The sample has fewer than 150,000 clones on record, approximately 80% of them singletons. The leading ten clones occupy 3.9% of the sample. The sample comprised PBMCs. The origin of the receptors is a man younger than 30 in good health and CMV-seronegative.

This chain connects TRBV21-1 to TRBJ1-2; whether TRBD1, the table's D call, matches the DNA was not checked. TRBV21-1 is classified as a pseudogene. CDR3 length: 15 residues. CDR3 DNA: TGTGCCAGCAGCAAAAGGACAGGTTCCTTCTATGGCTACACCTTC. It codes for CASSKRTGSFYGYTF.

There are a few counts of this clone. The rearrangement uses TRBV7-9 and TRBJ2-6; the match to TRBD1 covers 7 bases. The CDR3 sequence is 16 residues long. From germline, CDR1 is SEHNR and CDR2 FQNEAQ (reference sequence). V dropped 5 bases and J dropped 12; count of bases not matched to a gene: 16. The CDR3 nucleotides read TGTGCCAGCAGCCTGACAGGGTTGCCGAAGTCGGGCGTCCTGACTTTC. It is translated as CASSLTGLPKSGVLTF.

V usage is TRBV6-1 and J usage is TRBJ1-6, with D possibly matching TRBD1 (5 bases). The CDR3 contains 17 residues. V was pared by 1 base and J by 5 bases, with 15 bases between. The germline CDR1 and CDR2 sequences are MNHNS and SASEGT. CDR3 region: CASSEVPREVDNSPLHF. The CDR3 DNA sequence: TGTGCCAGCAGTGAAGTCCCCAGGGAGGTGGATAATTCACCCCTCCACTTT.

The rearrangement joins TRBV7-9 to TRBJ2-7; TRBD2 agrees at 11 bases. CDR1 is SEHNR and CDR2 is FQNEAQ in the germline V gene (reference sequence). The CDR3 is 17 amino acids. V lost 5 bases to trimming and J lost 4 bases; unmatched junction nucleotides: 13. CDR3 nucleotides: TGTGCCAGCAGCATACCTTCTCTAGCGGGAGGAAAATACGAGCAGTACTTC. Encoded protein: CASSIPSLAGGKYEQYF.

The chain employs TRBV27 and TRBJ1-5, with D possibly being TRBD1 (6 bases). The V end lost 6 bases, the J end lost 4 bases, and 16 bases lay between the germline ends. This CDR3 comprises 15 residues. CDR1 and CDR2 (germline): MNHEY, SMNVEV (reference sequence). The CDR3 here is CASSPGQIVNQPQHF. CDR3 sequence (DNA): TGTGCCAGCAGCCCCGGACAGATCGTAAATCAGCCCCAGCATTTT.

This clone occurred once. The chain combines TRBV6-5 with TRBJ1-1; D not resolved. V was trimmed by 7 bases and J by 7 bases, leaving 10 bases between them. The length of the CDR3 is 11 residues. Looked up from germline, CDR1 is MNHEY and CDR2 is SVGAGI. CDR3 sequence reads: CASTEGREAFF. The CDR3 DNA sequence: TGTGCCAGCACCGAGGGTCGTGAAGCTTTCTTT.

This CDR3 reads CASSLVTAGRGEKLFF. CDR3 coding DNA: TGCGCCAGCAGCTTGGTAACGGCAGGGAGGGGTGAAAAACTGTTTTTT. J is TRBJ1-4 and V is TRBV5-1; possible D gene TRBD1, 5 bases. The V and J ends lost 0 bases and 7 bases respectively, with 16 bases between them. CDR3 length equals 16 residues. The germline gives CDR1 SGHRS, CDR2 YFSETQ.

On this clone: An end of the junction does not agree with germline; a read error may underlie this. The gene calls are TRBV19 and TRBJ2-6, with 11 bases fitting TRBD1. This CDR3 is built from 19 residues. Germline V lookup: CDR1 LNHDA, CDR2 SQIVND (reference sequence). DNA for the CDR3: TGTGCCAGTAGTCTAGACGGGACAGGGGGATCCTCTGGGGCCAACGTCCTGACTTTC. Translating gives CASSLDGTGGSSGANVLTF.

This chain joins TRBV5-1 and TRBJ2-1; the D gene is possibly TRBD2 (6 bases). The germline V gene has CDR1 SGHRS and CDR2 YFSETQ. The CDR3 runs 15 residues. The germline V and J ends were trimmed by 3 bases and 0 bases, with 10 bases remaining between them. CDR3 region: CASSSRLDSYNEQFF. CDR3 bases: TGCGCCAGCAGCTCCCGACTAGACTCCTACAATGAGCAGTTCTTC.

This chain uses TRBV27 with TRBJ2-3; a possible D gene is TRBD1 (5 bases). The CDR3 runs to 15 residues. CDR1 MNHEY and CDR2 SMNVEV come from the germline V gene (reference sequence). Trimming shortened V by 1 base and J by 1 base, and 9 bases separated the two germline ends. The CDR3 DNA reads TGTGCCAGCAGTTTATTGGCCAGGGGCACAGATACGCAGTATTTT. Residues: CASSLLARGTDTQYF.

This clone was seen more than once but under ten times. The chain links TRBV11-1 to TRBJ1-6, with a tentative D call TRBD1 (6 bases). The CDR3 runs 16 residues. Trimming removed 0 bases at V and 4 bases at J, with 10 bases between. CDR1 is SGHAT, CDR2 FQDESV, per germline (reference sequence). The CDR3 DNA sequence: TGTGCCAGCAGCTTAGCGGACAGTCTTTATAATTCACCCCTCCACTTT. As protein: CASSLADSLYNSPLHF.

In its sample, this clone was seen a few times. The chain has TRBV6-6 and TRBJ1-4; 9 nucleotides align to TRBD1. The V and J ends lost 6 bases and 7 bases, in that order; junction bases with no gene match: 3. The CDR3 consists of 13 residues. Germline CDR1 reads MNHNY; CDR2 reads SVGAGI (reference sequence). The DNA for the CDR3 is TGTGCCAGCAGATGGGACAGGGCTGAAAAACTGTTTTTT. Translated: CASRWDRAEKLFF.

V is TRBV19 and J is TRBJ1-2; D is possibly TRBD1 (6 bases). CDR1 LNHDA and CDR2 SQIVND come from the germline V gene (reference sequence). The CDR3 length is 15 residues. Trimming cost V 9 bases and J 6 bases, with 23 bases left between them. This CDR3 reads CASGTGLGFADGYTF. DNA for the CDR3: TGTGCCAGCGGAACAGGGCTCGGTTTCGCTGATGGCTACACCTTC.

CDR3 coding DNA: TGTGCCAGCAGCCAGTACACAGATACGCAGTATTTT. Amino acids: CASSQYTDTQYF. The J gene is TRBJ2-3, the V gene TRBV25-1; D remains unclear. Germline V gene lookup returns CDR1 MGHDK and CDR2 SYGVNS. V was trimmed by 6 bases and J by 2 bases, leaving 6 bases between them. This CDR3 has 12 residues.

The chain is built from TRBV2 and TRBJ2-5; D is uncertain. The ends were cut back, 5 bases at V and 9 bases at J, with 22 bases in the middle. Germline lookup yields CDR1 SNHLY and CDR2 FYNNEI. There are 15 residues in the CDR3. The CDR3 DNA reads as TGTGCCAGCAGTTCCGACTTCCCCTATAAGTGGGCCCAGTACTTC. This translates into CASSSDFPYKWAQYF. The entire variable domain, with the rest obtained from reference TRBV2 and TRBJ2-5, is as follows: EPEVTQTPSHQVTQMGQEVILRCVPISNHLYFYWYRQILGQKVEFLVSFYNNEISEKSEIFDDQFSVERPDGSNFTLKIRSTKLEDSAMYFCASSSDFPYKWAQYFGPGTRLLVL.

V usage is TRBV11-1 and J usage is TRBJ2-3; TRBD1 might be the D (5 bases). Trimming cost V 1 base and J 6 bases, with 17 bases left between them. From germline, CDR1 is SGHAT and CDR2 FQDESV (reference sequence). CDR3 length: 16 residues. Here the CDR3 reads CASSLVRDPDMDTQYF. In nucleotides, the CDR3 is TGTGCCAGCAGCTTAGTAAGGGATCCGGACATGGATACGCAGTATTTT.

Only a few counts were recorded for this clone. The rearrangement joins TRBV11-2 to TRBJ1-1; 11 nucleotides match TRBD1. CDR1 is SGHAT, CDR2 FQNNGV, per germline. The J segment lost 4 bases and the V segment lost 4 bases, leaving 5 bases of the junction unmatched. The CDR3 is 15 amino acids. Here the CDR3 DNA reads TGTGCCAGCAGCTCCTGGACAGGGGGCATCACTGAAGCTTTCTTT. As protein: CASSSWTGGITEAFF.

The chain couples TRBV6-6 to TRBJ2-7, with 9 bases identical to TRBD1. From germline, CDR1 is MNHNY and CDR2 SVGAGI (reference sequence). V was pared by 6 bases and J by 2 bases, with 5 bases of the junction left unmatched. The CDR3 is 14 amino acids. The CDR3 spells CASSFDRGTYEQYF. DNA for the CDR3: TGTGCCAGCAGCTTCGACAGGGGGACCTACGAGCAGTACTTC.

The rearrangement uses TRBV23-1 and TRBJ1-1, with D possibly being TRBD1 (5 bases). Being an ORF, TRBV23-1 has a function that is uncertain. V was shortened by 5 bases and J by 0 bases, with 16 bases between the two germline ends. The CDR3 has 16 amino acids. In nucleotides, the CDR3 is TGCGCCAGCAGTTCGGGCCTCGGGGGGATGAACACTGAAGCTTTCTTT. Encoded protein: CASSSGLGGMNTEAFF.

CDR3 amino acids: CASSLLTGQGGNTIYF. The CDR3 coding sequence is TGTGCCAGCAGCTTACTGACTGGACAGGGAGGAAACACCATATATTTT. V usage is TRBV7-9 and J usage is TRBJ1-3, with 8 nucleotides matching TRBD1. V gave up 2 bases and J gave up 4 bases; unmatched junction bases: 7. Germline loops: CDR1 SEHNR, CDR2 FQNEAQ (reference sequence). This CDR3 comprises 16 residues.